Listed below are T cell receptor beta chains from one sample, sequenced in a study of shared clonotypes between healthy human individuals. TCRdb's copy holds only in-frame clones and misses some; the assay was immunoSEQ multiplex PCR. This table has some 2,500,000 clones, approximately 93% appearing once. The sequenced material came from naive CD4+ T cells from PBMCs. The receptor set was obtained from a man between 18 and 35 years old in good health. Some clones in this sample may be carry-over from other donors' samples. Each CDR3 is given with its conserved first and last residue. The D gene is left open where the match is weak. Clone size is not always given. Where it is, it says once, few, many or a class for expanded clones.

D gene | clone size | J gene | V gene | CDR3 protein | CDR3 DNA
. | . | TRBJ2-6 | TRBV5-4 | CASSFGVAGANVLTF | TGTGCCAGCAGCTTCGGGGTCGCTGGGGCCAACGTCCTGACTTTC
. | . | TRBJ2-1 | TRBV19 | CASNRRIGNEQFF | TGTGCCAGTAACAGGCGGATCGGCAATGAGCAGTTCTTC
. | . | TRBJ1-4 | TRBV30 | CAWSFWGAGPSGKLFF | TGTGCCTGGAGTTTTTGGGGGGCAGGGCCTTCGGGAAAACTGTTTTTT
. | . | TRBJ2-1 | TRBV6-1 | CASRIGSLSYNEQFF | TGTGCCAGCAGGATAGGCAGCCTCTCCTACAATGAGCAGTTCTTC
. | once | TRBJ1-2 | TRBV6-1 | CASARTEGYGYTF | TGTGCCAGCGCCAGGACGGAGGGGTATGGCTACACCTTC
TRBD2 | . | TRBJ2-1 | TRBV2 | CASSVLAGAGEQFF | TGTGCCAGCAGTGTCCTAGCGGGAGCCGGTGAGCAGTTCTTC
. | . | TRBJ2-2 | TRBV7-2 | CASSFADAAGTGELFF | TGTGCCAGCAGCTTTGCGGACGCCGCGGGCACCGGGGAGCTGTTTTTT
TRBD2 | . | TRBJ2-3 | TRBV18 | CASSPLPSGRSGTDTQYF | TGTGCCAGCTCACCACTTCCTAGCGGGAGATCAGGCACAGATACGCAGTATTTT
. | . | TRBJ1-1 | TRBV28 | CASSLLRTEAFF | TGTGCCAGCAGTTTACTTAGGACTGAAGCTTTCTTT
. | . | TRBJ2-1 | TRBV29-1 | CSVAQGFYNEQFF | TGCAGCGTTGCCCAGGGCTTCTACAATGAGCAGTTCTTC
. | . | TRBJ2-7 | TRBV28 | CASRRDGRLYEQYF | TGTGCCAGCAGACGAGACGGGCGCCTCTACGAGCAGTACTTC
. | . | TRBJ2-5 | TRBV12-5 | CASGPTSGNQYF | TGTGCTAGTGGGCCTACCTCCGGGAACCAGTACTTC
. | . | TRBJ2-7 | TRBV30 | CAWNQDGVSYEQYF | TGTGCCTGGAACCAGGACGGGGTCTCCTACGAGCAGTACTTC
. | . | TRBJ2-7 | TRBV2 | CASRVAVLTYEQYF | TGTGCCAGCAGGGTAGCGGTACTCACCTACGAGCAGTACTTC
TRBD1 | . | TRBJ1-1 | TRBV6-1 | CASRPGQGMNTEAFF | TGTGCCAGCAGACCGGGACAGGGCATGAACACTGAAGCTTTCTTT
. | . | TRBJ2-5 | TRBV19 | CASGKRANQETQYF | TGTGCCAGCGGTAAGCGGGCGAACCAAGAGACCCAGTACTTC
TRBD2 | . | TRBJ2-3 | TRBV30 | CAWSGRDPGGDTQYF | TGTGCCTGGAGTGGACGTGACCCCGGGGGGGATACGCAGTATTTT
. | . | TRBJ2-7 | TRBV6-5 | CASNHWGSSSYEQYF | TGTGCCAGCAACCATTGGGGCTCTTCCTCCTACGAGCAGTACTTC
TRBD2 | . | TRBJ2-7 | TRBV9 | CASSPLGLAGGDDF | TGTGCCAGCAGCCCACTGGGACTAGCGGGAGGAGACGACTTC
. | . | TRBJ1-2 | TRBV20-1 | CSAPERYGYTF | TGCAGTGCTCCTGAACGGTATGGCTACACCTTC
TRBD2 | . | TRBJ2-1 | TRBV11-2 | CASSSGPGRGYNEQFF | TGTGCCAGCAGCTCCGGCCCAGGGAGGGGATACAATGAGCAGTTCTTC
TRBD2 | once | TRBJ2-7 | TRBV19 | CASSTGTSSYEQYF | TGTGCCAGTAGTACCGGGACTAGTTCCTACGAGCAGTACTTC
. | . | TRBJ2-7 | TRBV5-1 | CASSKQGSGLYEQYF | TGCGCCAGCAGCAAACAGGGCAGCGGGCTCTACGAGCAGTACTTC
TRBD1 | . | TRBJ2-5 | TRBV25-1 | CASSVRTGGGETQYF | TGTGCCAGCAGTGTCCGGACAGGGGGCGGAGAGACCCAGTACTTC
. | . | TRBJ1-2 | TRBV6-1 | CASSAILGQRYGYTF | TGTGCCAGCAGCGCGATTTTGGGGCAGCGCTATGGCTACACCTTC
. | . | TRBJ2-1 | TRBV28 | CASSLLGSTYNEQFF | TGTGCCAGCAGTTTGTTGGGATCCACCTACAATGAGCAGTTCTTC
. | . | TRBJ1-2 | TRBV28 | CASSTQNYGYTF | TGTGCCAGCAGTACCCAGAACTATGGCTACACCTTC
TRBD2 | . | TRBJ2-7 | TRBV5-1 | CASTGSGSTYEQYF | TGCGCCAGCACCGGGAGCGGGAGTACCTACGAGCAGTACTTC
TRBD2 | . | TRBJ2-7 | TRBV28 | CASREAGGGSEQYF | TGTGCCAGCAGGGAAGCGGGAGGGGGCAGTGAGCAGTACTTC
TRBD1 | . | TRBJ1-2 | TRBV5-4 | CASRSPGQPLGGYTF | TGTGCCAGCAGGTCCCCGGGACAGCCTTTGGGAGGCTACACCTTC
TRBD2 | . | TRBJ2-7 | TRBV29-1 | CSVGGWGISGSSYEQYF | TGCAGCGTTGGAGGGTGGGGTATTAGCGGGAGTTCCTACGAGCAGTACTTC